These 20 T cell receptor delta chains share one sample of origin, sequenced in a study of γδ T cells in repeated Plasmodium falciparum infection. TCRdb re-processed the multiplex PCR reads via CATT. The sample records 45,000 to 70,000 delta-chain clones, around 1.5% being singletons. Gammadelta T cells were flow-sorted from PBMC into Vgamma9/Vdelta2+ and Vdelta2-negative populations for bulk analysis. The sample comprised gamma-delta T cells from blood. Receptor source: a pool of human donors (malaria-infected and uninfected, not separated).

Notes on this clone: The protein held in TCRdb is that of a much larger clone and does not match this DNA's translation at residue 18, likely because of a read error; the protein shown is translated from the DNA. The chain combines TRDV2 with TRDJ3, with 13 bases fitting TRDD3. The J gene was missing in TCRdb and was found by matching the end of the DNA to germline. The CDR3 runs 21 residues. Germline values: CDR1 GEAIGNYY, CDR2 EKD. CDR3 DNA sequence: TGTGCCTGTGACACCGTACTGGGGGATACGCGTCTCTCCTGGGACACCCGACGGATGTTTTTC. Protein product: CACDTVLGDTRLSWDTRRMFF.

This clone was observed at least ten times. The rearrangement links TRAV38-2/DV8 to TRDJ1, with a tentative D call TRDD3 (5 bases). The V end was cut by 2 bases, the J end by 0 bases, with 17 bases between. Germline V gene data show CDR1 as TSESDYY and CDR2 as QEAYKQQN. CDR3 length: 17 amino acids. Here the CDR3 reads CAYRSEVGLKYTDKLIF. CDR3 DNA: TGTGCTTATAGGAGTGAAGTGGGGCTAAAATACACCGATAAACTCATCTTT.

In its sample, this clone ranks as medium-sized. Other DNA sequences of this sample code for an identical CDR3. This chain links TRDV1 with TRDJ1, with a possible D match to TRDD2 (5 bases). Germline V gene sequence: CDR1 TSWWSYY, CDR2 QGS. Trimming removed 2 bases at V and 7 bases at J, with 20 bases between. This CDR3 has 16 amino acids. The CDR3 bases are TGTGCTCTTGGGGAAATCAATACCCTACTACCAGTTAAACTCATCTTT. Encoded protein: CALGEINTLLPVKLIF.

This clone has at least ten counts. TCRdb has a much larger clone's protein, which differs at residue 17 from the translation of this DNA, likely because of a read error; what is shown is the protein translated from the DNA. The chain combines TRDV1 with TRDJ1; 7 nucleotides agree with TRDD3. The germline V gene has CDR1 TSWWSYY and CDR2 QGS. The CDR3 sequence is 20 residues long. The CDR3 nucleotides are TGTGCTCTTGGGGACCCAAGCTGGGGGCAACCCCGGGGGTACACCGATGAACTCATCTTT. It codes for CALGDPSWGQPRGYTDELIF.

In regard to this clone: This is likely an artifact of a read error, given a far larger clone one base away. Other DNA sequences in this specimen translate into the identical CDR3. The chain employs TRDV1 and TRDJ1; perhaps TRDD3 as D (6 bases). The germline V gene has CDR1 TSWWSYY and CDR2 QGS. The CDR3 is 19 residues long. Trimming took 4 bases from V and 5 from J, leaving 29 bases between them. The CDR3 here is CALGVHVGGGGPGRDKLIF. DNA of the CDR3: TGTGCTCTTGGGGTCCATGTAGGGGGAGGGGGACCCGGCAGGGATAAACTCATCTTT.

On this clone: The protein in TCRdb stems from a much larger clone and differs at residue 16 from this DNA's translation, likely a read error; here the protein is translated from the DNA. The V and J genes are TRDV1 and TRDJ1, with 11 bases lining up with TRDD3. Here the J gene came from matching the DNA to germline, since TCRdb omits it. Germline V gene sequence: CDR1 TSWWSYY, CDR2 QGS. This CDR3 has 21 amino acids. After removal of 0 bases from V and 4 bases from J, the junction contained 19 bases not matched to a gene. CDR3 DNA sequence: TGTGCTCTTGGGGAACTCCTCCCTGGCCTTTACTGGGGGATAGAGGGCGATAAACTCATCTTT. It codes for CALGELLPGLYWGIEGDKLIF.

This clone was recorded at least ten times. A far larger clone is off by one base, so a read error is likely. This same CDR3 is encoded by further DNA sequences in the sample. V and J are TRDV3 and TRDJ1; TRDD2 agrees at 7 bases. Per germline, CDR1 TVYSNPD and CDR2 GDNSRS (reference sequence). The CDR3 has 17 residues. The CDR3 loop is CASRLPSSILETDKLIF. CDR3 bases: TGCGCCTCTAGGCTTCCTAGCTCAATACTTGAGACCGATAAACTCATCTTT. Variable domain in full (rest from reference TRDV3 and TRDJ1): CDKVTQSSPDQTVASGSEVVLLCTYDTVYSNPDLFWYRIRPDYSFQFVFYGDNSRSEGADFTQGRFSVKHILTQKAFHLVISPVRTEDSATYYCASRLPSSILETDKLIFGKGTRVTVEP.

This clone came up a few times. The protein TCRdb lists belongs to a much larger clone and differs from this DNA's translation at residue 16, which points to a read error; the protein shown is made from the DNA. There is no J gene call, but TRDV1 is given as the V gene; the table gives TRDD3 as D, unverified against the DNA. The CDR3 runs 18 residues. Germline CDR1 TSWWSYY, CDR2 QGS. The chain's CDR3 is CALGAILRGRPYTDKPIF. CDR3 DNA sequence: TGTGCCCTTGGGGCCATACTGAGGGGAAGACCGTACACCGATAAACCCATCTTT.

This clone turned up a few times. This DNA's translation and the protein TCRdb lists, from a much larger clone, do not match at residue 19, likely due to a read error; the protein shown is translated from the DNA. The V call is TRDV1, the J call TRDJ1; possibly TRDD2 or TRDD3 for D (8 bases each). Trimming removed 1 base from V and 0 bases from J, with 39 bases in between. Germline V lookup: CDR1 TSWWSYY, CDR2 QGS. The CDR3 contains 25 residues. CDR3 nucleotides: TGTGCTCTTGGGGAACCAACCTTCCTAATCTCTTTTAATGATGGGGGATTCCGGCACACCGATAAACTCATCTTT. It translates to CALGEPTFLISFNDGGFRHTDKLIF.

On this clone: The translation of this DNA and the TCRdb protein of a much larger clone differ at residue 20, probably owing to a read error; the protein shown here is translated from the DNA. The CDR3 reads CALGELLPGLYWGIEDDKLTF. Written as DNA, the CDR3 is TGTGCTCTTGGGGAACTCCTCCCTGGCCTTTACTGGGGGATAGAGGACGATAAACTCACCTTT. The V gene reported is TRDV1; the J gene is uncalled; the D call in the table, TRDD3, was not verified against the DNA. The CDR3 is made up of 21 amino acids. Germline V gives CDR1 TSWWSYY, CDR2 QGS.

Remarks on this clone: TCRdb attributes to this sequence the protein of a much larger clone, which differs from the DNA translation at residue 6; a read error is likely, and the protein displayed is translated from the DNA. J is TRDJ1 and V is TRDV3; 7 bases match TRDD3. This CDR3 contains 14 residues. V lost 2 bases and J lost 2; bases outside the gene matches: 8. CDR1 TVYSNPD and CDR2 GDNSRS come from the germline V gene (reference sequence). The CDR3 DNA sequence: TGTGCCTTTGATGTACCGGGGGATACCGATAAACTCATCTTT. Encoded protein: CAFDVPGDTDKLIF.

Of note for this clone: A far larger clone is a single base away, which makes a read error likely. Within the sample, other DNA sequences also encode this same CDR3. The chain uses TRDV1 and TRDJ1; tentatively, D is TRDD3 (5 bases). CDR3 size: 18 residues. The germline CDR1 and CDR2 sequences are TSWWSYY and QGS. Here the CDR3 DNA reads TGTGCTCTTGTGGAATGGGGTTCGGATCCCGTGTACACCGATAAACTCATCTTT. This translates into CALVEWGSDPVYTDKLIF.

Many counts were recorded for this clone. TCRdb assigns this DNA the protein of a much larger clone, which departs from its translation at residue 12; this likely reflects a read error, and the protein shown comes from translating the DNA. V gene TRDV1 combines with J gene TRDJ1, with D possibly being TRDD3 (5 bases). The CDR3 sequence is 18 residues long. From germline, CDR1 is TSWWSYY and CDR2 QGS. V lost 2 bases and J lost 1, with 20 bases in between. The CDR3 DNA follows: TGTGCTCTTGGGGAAGTGGGAGGGATCCCATCCTGCACCGATAAACTCATCTTT. This encodes CALGEVGGIPSCTDKLIF.

For this clone: The protein held in TCRdb is that of a much larger clone and does not match this DNA's translation at residue 6, likely because of a read error; the protein shown is translated from the DNA. V gene TRAV14/DV4 combines with J gene TRDJ1; TRDD3 is a possible D gene (5 bases). The J gene, left out of TCRdb, was set here by checking the DNA against germline. Looked up from germline, CDR1 is TSDPSYG and CDR2 is QGSYDQQN (reference sequence). This CDR3 has 13 residues. The ends were cut back, 10 bases at V and 3 bases at J, with 15 bases in the middle. The CDR3 DNA is TGTGCAACCCTTATCTGGGTAGCCGATAAACTCATCTTT. The encoded protein is CATLIWVADKLIF.

A few counts support this clone. TCRdb's listed protein matches a much larger clone and diverges from this DNA's translation at residue 9, likely through a read error; the protein shown comes from the DNA. The chain links TRDV1 to TRDJ1, with 9 bases that match TRDD3. TCRdb gives no J gene; it was assigned here by matching the DNA to germline. The germline gives CDR1 TSWWSYY, CDR2 QGS. The CDR3 loop spans 23 amino acids. V gave up 5 bases and J gave up 0 bases; unmatched junction bases: 28. The CDR3 spells CALGKPSSHRGYATLGYTDKLIF. The DNA of the CDR3 is TGTGCTCTTGGGAAACCCTCTTCCCACAGGGGATACGCCACACTCGGGTACACCGATAAACTCATCTTT.

The sample holds a few counts of this clone. Since a far larger clone is one base different, this is likely a read error. Other DNA sequences from this sample encode an identical CDR3 as well. The chain joins TRDV2 to TRDJ3; perhaps TRDD3 as D (6 bases). Germline CDR1 GEAIGNYY, CDR2 EKD. The CDR3 is made up of 18 amino acids. CDR3: CACDTWGSGSWDTRQMFF. The CDR3 DNA is TGTGCCTGCGACACCTGGGGTTCCGGCTCCTGGGACACCCGACAGATGTTTTTC.

This clone was picked up a small number of times. This DNA's translation and the protein TCRdb lists, from a much larger clone, do not match at residue 18, likely due to a read error; the protein shown is translated from the DNA. V usage is TRDV1 and J usage is TRDJ1; no reliable D call. The germline V gene encodes CDR1 TSWWSYY and CDR2 QGS. The CDR3 runs to 21 residues. CDR3 sequence reads: CALGEATFRGVWRGQSDRLIF. The CDR3 DNA is TGTGCTCTTGGGGAAGCTACGTTTAGAGGGGTTTGGAGGGGCCAAAGCGATAGACTCATCTTT.

For this clone: TCRdb's entry gives the protein of a much larger clone, which mismatches this DNA's translation at residue 19, likely from a read error; the protein reported here is translated from the DNA. The rearrangement joins TRDV1 to TRDJ1; a possible D gene is TRDD2 (9 bases). The J gene, missing from TCRdb, was assigned here through DNA to germline matching. Trimming cost V 2 bases and J 0 bases, with 40 bases left between them. The CDR3 totals 25 residues. CDR1 is TSWWSYY, CDR2 QGS, per germline. CDR3 residues: CALGEVILGLPTDDYWGLDTDKLIF. The CDR3 nucleotides read TGTGCTCTTGGGGAAGTAATACTTGGCCTTCCTACTGATGATTACTGGGGGCTAGACACCGATAAACTCATCTTT.

Comment on this clone: The protein given by TCRdb reflects a much larger clone and differs at residue 3 from this DNA's translation, likely from a read error; the protein shown is the DNA's translation. V is TRDV1 and J is TRDJ1, with 9 bases aligning to TRDD3. Because TCRdb records no J gene, it was assigned here through a match of the DNA to germline. Germline lookup yields CDR1 TSWWSYY and CDR2 QGS. The CDR3 covers 21 residues. In nucleotides, the CDR3 is TGTGCTCCTGGGAATGGCTTCCCTATCCTTCTGGGGGATCTGGGGGCCGGTAAACTCATCTTT. Residues: CAPGNGFPILLGDLGAGKLIF.

About this clone: With a far larger clone one base away, a read error is the likely cause. The sample has other DNA sequences that encode this CDR3 too. DNA of the CDR3: TGTGCTCTTGGGGAACTTCCTCACAACTGGGGGATATGCAACGATAAGCTCATCTTT. Its translation: CALGELPHNWGICNDKLIF. The chain links TRDV1 to TRDJ1; 11 bases align to TRDD3. CDR1 TSWWSYY and CDR2 QGS come from the germline V gene. This CDR3 comprises 19 residues.